This TCR beta chain is drawn from a study of blood T cell repertoires in COVID-19. The CDR3 has 13 amino acids. The ends were cut back, 5 bases at V and 3 bases at J, with 10 bases in the middle. Germline assignment: CDR1 SNHLY and CDR2 FYNNEI. Only in-frame clones appear in the TCRdb table, and some are missing; sequencing was by immunoSEQ multiplex PCR. This table holds about 260,000 clones, about 91% found once. What was sequenced was PBMCs or T cells enriched from blood (not recorded which). The origin of this receptor is a woman between 40 and 50 years old with acute COVID-19. The chain recombines TRBV2 with TRBJ2-5, with TRBD1 as a possible D gene (5 bases). CDR3 sequence (DNA): TGTGCCAGCAGTTACAGGCTCGAAGAGACCCAGTACTTC. Amino acids: CASSYRLEETQYF.